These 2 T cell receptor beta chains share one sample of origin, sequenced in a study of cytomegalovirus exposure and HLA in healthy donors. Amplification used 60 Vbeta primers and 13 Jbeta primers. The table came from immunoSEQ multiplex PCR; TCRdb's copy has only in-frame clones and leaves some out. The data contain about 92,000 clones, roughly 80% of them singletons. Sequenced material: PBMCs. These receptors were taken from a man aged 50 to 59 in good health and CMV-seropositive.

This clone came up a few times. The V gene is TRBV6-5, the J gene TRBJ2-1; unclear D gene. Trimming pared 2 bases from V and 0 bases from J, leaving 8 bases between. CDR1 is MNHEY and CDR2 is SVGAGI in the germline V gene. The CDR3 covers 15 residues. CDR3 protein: CASSYRDSSYNEQFF. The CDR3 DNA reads TGTGCCAGCAGTTACCGCGATAGCTCCTACAATGAGCAGTTCTTC.

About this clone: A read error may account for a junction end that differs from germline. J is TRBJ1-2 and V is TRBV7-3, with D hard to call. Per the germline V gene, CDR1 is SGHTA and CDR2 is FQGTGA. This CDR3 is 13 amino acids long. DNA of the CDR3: TGTGCCAGCAGCCTAACCCAGGCCGATAGCTACACCTTC. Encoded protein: CASSLTQADSYTF. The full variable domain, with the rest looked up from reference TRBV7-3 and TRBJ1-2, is GAGVSQTPSNKVTEKGKYVELRCDPISGHTALYWYRQSLGQGPEFLIYFQGTGAADDSGLPNDRFFAVRPEGSVSTLKIQRTERGDSAVYLCASSLTQADSYTFGSGTRLTVV.